The next 14 T cell receptor beta chains were all read from a single sample in a study of cytomegalovirus exposure and HLA in healthy donors. PCR used 60 Vbeta primers and 13 Jbeta primers. Clones were sequenced by immunoSEQ multiplex PCR, and TCRdb holds only the in-frame ones, with some missing. The table includes nearly 95,000 clones, roughly 73% detected once. Sequencing used PBMCs. The source of these receptors is a woman in her thirties or forties in good health and CMV-seronegative.

About this clone itself: At one end, the junction sequence differs from germline, possibly due to a read error. The rearrangement links TRBV7-8 to TRBJ1-5, with TRBD1 matching over 7 bases. Germline CDR1 is SGHVS and CDR2 is FQNEAQ. The CDR3 has 16 amino acids. The CDR3 DNA reads TGTGCCAGCAGCTTGGGACAGCTACTCTTCAATCAGCCCCAGAATTTT. It is translated as CASSLGQLLFNQPQNF.

This sequence joins TRBV5-1 and TRBJ2-7; 8 bases are a match to TRBD1. The germline V gene encodes CDR1 SGHRS and CDR2 YFSETQ. Losses at the gene ends were 5 bases for V and 2 bases for J; bases not matched to a gene: 6. The CDR3 is made up of 14 amino acids. The CDR3 nucleotides are TGCGCCAGCAGACCAGGACAGGGCCCCTACGAGCAGTACTTC. The encoded protein is CASRPGQGPYEQYF.

The chain has TRBV30 and TRBJ2-1, with 9 bases fitting TRBD1. The V segment lost 2 bases and the J segment 6 bases; nucleotides outside the gene matches: 8. Looked up from germline, CDR1 is GTSNPN and CDR2 is SVGIG (reference sequence). The CDR3 extends over 15 amino acids. CDR3 amino acids: CAWSLGQGDGNEQFF. The CDR3, as DNA: TGTGCCTGGAGTTTGGGACAGGGTGACGGCAATGAGCAGTTCTTC. The full variable domain, rest sourced from reference TRBV30 and TRBJ2-1, is SQTIHQWPATLVQPVGSPLSLECTVEGTSNPNLYWYRQAAGRGLQLLFYSVGIGQISSEVPQNLSASRPQDRQFILSSKKLLLSDSGFYLCAWSLGQGDGNEQFFGPGTRLTVL.

The chain recombines TRBV9 with TRBJ1-6; D perhaps matches TRBD1 (6 bases). The length of the CDR3 is 17 residues. The ends were cut back, 3 bases at V and 5 bases at J, with 18 bases in the middle. Germline CDR1 and CDR2: SGDLS and YYNGEE. The CDR3 loop reads CASSEREGGTHNSPLHF. In DNA form, the CDR3 reads TGTGCCAGCAGCGAGAGGGAAGGGGGTACTCATAATTCACCCCTCCACTTT.

This chain connects TRBV7-2 to TRBJ2-5; 9 bases map to TRBD2. The germline CDR1 and CDR2 sequences are SGHTA and FQGNSA. There are 16 residues in the CDR3. V lost 5 bases, J lost 2 bases, and 9 bases stayed unmatched. The CDR3 here is CASSRGSGRTQETQYF. In DNA, the CDR3 is TGTGCCAGCAGCCGAGGGAGCGGGAGGACGCAAGAGACCCAGTACTTC.

There are a few counts of this clone. This CDR3 is also generated by other DNA sequences in the sample. V gene TRBV7-2 combines with J gene TRBJ1-2, with 10 bases matching TRBD1. Germline V lookup: CDR1 SGHTA, CDR2 FQGNSA. CDR3 length equals 14 residues. After removal of 3 bases from V and 14 bases from J, the junction contained 12 bases not matched to a gene. The CDR3 spells CASSFIRDRGMLTF. CDR3 sequence (DNA): TGTGCCAGCAGCTTTATCCGGGACAGGGGCATGTTAACCTTC.

The chain uses TRBV4-2 and TRBJ2-1; 10 bases align to TRBD2. The germline CDR1 and CDR2 sequences are LGHNA and YNFKEQ. The junction had 5 bases not matched to a gene; V was cut back by 2 bases and J by 7 bases. The CDR3 extends over 15 amino acids. The CDR3 DNA reads as TGTGCCAGCAGCCAAACCCAGCGGGGGGGGAATGAGCAGTTCTTC. This codes for CASSQTQRGGNEQFF.

This clone was seen more than once but under ten times. V gene TRBV28 combines with J gene TRBJ1-1, with 8 bases identical to TRBD1. The CDR3 runs 14 residues. Germline CDR1 reads MDHEN; CDR2 reads SYDVKM. The V gene end was trimmed by 6 bases and the J gene end by 5 bases; junction bases not matched to a gene: 8. CDR3 region: CASRPGQVFTEAFF. In nucleotides, the CDR3 is TGTGCCAGCAGACCGGGACAGGTTTTTACTGAAGCTTTCTTT.

The chain has TRBV9 and TRBJ2-6; D is unresolved. This CDR3 is 14 amino acids long. With 4 bases removed from V and 0 bases from J, the gap between germline ends came to 5 bases. From germline, CDR1 is SGDLS and CDR2 YYNGEE. The CDR3 protein is CASSTSSGANVLTF. DNA of the CDR3: TGTGCCAGCAGCACGAGCTCTGGGGCCAACGTCCTGACTTTC.

The chain employs TRBV21-1 and TRBJ2-1; the table names TRBD2, a call not compared with the DNA. TRBV21-1 constitutes a pseudogene. The CDR3 totals 19 residues. CDR3 bases: TGTGCCAGCAGCAAAGTTGGGAGACTAGCGGGGGCCCTTTACAATGAGCAGTTCTTC. Protein product: CASSKVGRLAGALYNEQFF.

This chain links TRBV14 with TRBJ2-6; D possibly corresponds to TRBD2 (5 bases). The CDR3 totals 17 residues. Trimming left V 0 bases short and J 0 bases short, with 9 bases between. Germline-derived CDR1 and CDR2 are SGHDN and FVKESK. CDR3 sequence reads: CASSQDSGSSGANVLTF. The CDR3 DNA reads as TGTGCCAGCAGCCAAGACAGCGGCAGCTCTGGGGCCAACGTCCTGACTTTC.

The chain uses TRBV5-4 and TRBJ2-2, with a tentative D call TRBD1 (7 bases). The CDR3 is 16 residues long. V was shortened by 4 bases and J by 2 bases, with 15 bases between the two germline ends. Germline loops: CDR1 SGHNT, CDR2 YYREEE (reference sequence). The CDR3 reads CASSAGQQRNTGELFF. The CDR3 bases are TGTGCCAGCAGCGCGGGACAGCAAAGAAACACCGGGGAGCTGTTTTTT.

The chain links TRBV6-5 to TRBJ1-4; the D gene is possibly TRBD1 (5 bases). There are 14 residues in the CDR3. V lost 6 bases, J lost 10 bases, and 18 bases lay in between. Germline V gene sequence: CDR1 MNHEY, CDR2 SVGAGI. The CDR3 loop reads CASSPGAQGLKLFF. As DNA, the CDR3 is TGTGCCAGCAGCCCGGGTGCGCAGGGTTTAAAACTGTTTTTT.

The table lists this clone with a count of one. V gene TRBV11-1 combines with J gene TRBJ1-1; 7 positions agree with TRBD1. CDR3 length: 14 amino acids. The germline CDR1 and CDR2 sequences are SGHAT and FQDESV (reference sequence). Unmatched junction bases numbered 7, after V lost 3 bases and J lost 6 bases. CDR3 sequence (DNA): TGTGCCAGCAGCTTCGGCAGGGGGTCGGCTGAAGCTTTCTTT. It encodes CASSFGRGSAEAFF.